In its sample, the clone carrying this T cell receptor (beta chain) was seen a few times. Its antigen remains unknown. These data are taken from a study of beta chain features in type 1 diabetes. Each of the CD4+ naive, central memory, regulatory and stem cell-like memory populations was sorted via CD45RO/CCR7/CD25/CD127/CD95/CD27. With 0 bases removed from V and 6 bases from J, the gap between germline ends came to 8 bases. In germline, CDR1 is GTSNPN, CDR2 SVGIG (reference sequence). This CDR3 is built from 13 residues. Study-level results: VDJ junctions from patients with type 1 diabetes contained fewer insertions and more deletions. The study found moderately but significantly shorter TCRB CDR3s in all four CD4+ subsets of Type 1 diabetes patients.

The isolated RNA, all of it, was reverse transcribed, so expressed TCRB transcripts were what got sequenced. Sequencing used immunoSEQ multiplex PCR; TCRdb keeps in-frame clones, though not all of them. The table has roughly 400,000 clones, approximately 15% seen once. The sequencing input was naive CD4+ T cells from blood. The TCR originated in a man aged 25 to 40 in good health. The gene calls are TRBV30 and TRBJ2-2, with D unresolved. CDR3 sequence (DNA): TGTGCCTGGAGTGTACGGCTCTCCGGGGAGCTGTTTTTT. Amino acid sequence: CAWSVRLSGELFF.